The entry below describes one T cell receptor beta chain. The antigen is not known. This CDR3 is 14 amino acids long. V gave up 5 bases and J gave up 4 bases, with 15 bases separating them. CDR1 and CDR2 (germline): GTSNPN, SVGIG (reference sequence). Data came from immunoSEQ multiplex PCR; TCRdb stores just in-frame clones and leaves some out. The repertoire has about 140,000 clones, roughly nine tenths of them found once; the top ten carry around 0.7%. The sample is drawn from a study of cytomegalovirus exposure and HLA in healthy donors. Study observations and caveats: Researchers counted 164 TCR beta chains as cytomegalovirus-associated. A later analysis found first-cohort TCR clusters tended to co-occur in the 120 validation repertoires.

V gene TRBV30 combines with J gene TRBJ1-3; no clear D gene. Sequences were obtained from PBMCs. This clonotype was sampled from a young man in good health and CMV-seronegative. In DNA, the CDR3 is TGTGCCTGGGAGATCGCCCCGTTGGGAAACACCATATATTTT. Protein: CAWEIAPLGNTIYF.